Following are 29 T cell receptor beta chains from one sample sequenced in a study of blood T cell repertoires in COVID-19. Sequencing used immunoSEQ multiplex PCR; TCRdb keeps in-frame clones, though not all of them. In the table there are 100,000 to 110,000 clones, about 80% of which are singletons. Sample: peripheral blood. The receptor source for this set is an older woman with acute or convalescent COVID-19.

The CDR3 region has the DNA TGTGCCAGCAGTTACAGAGCGGCGAAGGAATACACCGGGGAGCTGTTTTTT. Its translation: CASSYRAAKEYTGELFF. The chain links TRBV6-2 or TRBV6-3 to TRBJ2-2, with D perhaps matching TRBD2 (5 bases). Germline CDR1 and CDR2: MNHEY and SVGEGT. V was pared by 2 bases and J by 3 bases, with 16 bases between. The CDR3 contains 17 residues.

The chain carries TRBV11-2 and TRBJ2-3; 10 bases agree with TRBD1. The germline gives CDR1 SGHAT, CDR2 FQNNGV. This CDR3 comprises 15 residues. V lost 4 bases and J lost 2; bases outside the gene matches: 3. CDR3 sequence (DNA): TGTGCCAGCAGCTCGGGACAGGGGTCCACAGATACGCAGTATTTT. Translation: CASSSGQGSTDTQYF.

This chain uses TRBV2 with TRBJ2-3, with 8 positions matching TRBD1. The CDR3 is 15 amino acids. J lost 4 bases, V lost 6 bases, and 9 bases had no gene match. CDR1 and CDR2 (germline): SNHLY, FYNNEI. The CDR3 here is CASSLRTGLSDTQYF. The DNA for the CDR3 is TGTGCCAGCAGCCTCAGGACAGGGCTATCAGATACGCAGTATTTT. Supplemented by reference TRBV2 and TRBJ2-3, the full variable domain reads EPEVTQTPSHQVTQMGQEVILRCVPISNHLYFYWYRQILGQKVEFLVSFYNNEISEKSEIFDDQFSVERPDGSNFTLKIRSTKLEDSAMYFCASSLRTGLSDTQYFGPGTRLTVL.

The chain is built from TRBV10-3 and TRBJ1-5; 9 bases are a match to TRBD1. The V segment lost 2 bases and the J segment 6 bases; nucleotides outside the gene matches: 2. Germline V lookup: CDR1 ENHRY, CDR2 SYGVKD. There are 14 residues in the CDR3. The CDR3 nucleotides read TGTGCCATCAGTGAGGGACAGGGGAGTCAGCCCCAGCATTTT. Its translation: CAISEGQGSQPQHF.

The chain combines TRBV30 with TRBJ2-7; D might be TRBD1 (6 bases). The V end was cut by 2 bases, the J end by 7 bases, with 9 bases between. The CDR3 is 11 residues long. Per the germline V gene, CDR1 is GTSNPN and CDR2 is SVGIG (reference sequence). CDR3 protein: CAWSMGAEQYV. The CDR3 nucleotides read TGTGCCTGGAGTATGGGGGCAGAGCAGTACGTC.

This chain links TRBV5-8 with TRBJ1-2; D possibly corresponds to TRBD1 (5 bases). The CDR3 runs to 14 residues. Germline V CDR1 and CDR2: SGHTS, YDEGEE. The V gene lost 7 bases and the J gene lost 1 base, with 14 bases spanning the gap. The CDR3 DNA is TGTGCCAGCGGAACCGGGACTGTTAACTATGGCTACACCTTC. Translating gives CASGTGTVNYGYTF. The full variable domain, in which reference TRBV5-8 and TRBJ1-2 provide the parts outside the CDR3, is EAGVTQSPTHLIKTRGQQATLRCSPISGHTSVYWYQQALGLGLQFLLWYDEGEERNRGNFPPRFSGRQFPNYSSELNVNALELEDSALYLCASGTGTVNYGYTFGSGTRLTVV.

V usage is TRBV4-3 and J usage is TRBJ1-5, with 8 bases aligning to TRBD1. This CDR3 is built from 17 residues. CDR1 and CDR2 from the germline V gene are LGHNA and YSLEER. Germline trimming cut 0 bases from V and 3 bases from J; bases unmatched to any gene: 7. The CDR3: CASSQESRGQFNQPQHF. The CDR3, as DNA: TGCGCCAGCAGCCAAGAATCCAGGGGGCAGTTCAATCAGCCCCAGCATTTT.

This clone was seen just once. This rearrangement joins TRBV10-3 to TRBJ1-4; 9 bases are shared with TRBD1. The CDR3 extends over 14 amino acids. Germline lookup yields CDR1 ENHRY and CDR2 SYGVKD. V gave up 10 bases and J gave up 8 bases; unmatched junction bases: 11. The CDR3 bases are TGTGCCAGCCAGACAGGGGGAGGAGGAGAAAAACTGTTTTTT. Residues: CASQTGGGGEKLFF.

This rearrangement joins TRBV6-1 to TRBJ2-5; D not certain. CDR3 length: 15 amino acids. V was cut by 1 base and J by 5 bases, with 14 bases left in between. In germline, CDR1 is MNHNS, CDR2 SASEGT. CDR3 in amino acids: CASSEDRGSTETQYF. The CDR3 region has the DNA TGTGCCAGCAGTGAAGACCGTGGCAGTACGGAGACCCAGTACTTC.

The rearrangement uses TRBV5-1 and TRBJ2-1, with 13 bases identical to TRBD2. The CDR3 has 20 residues. Germline V gene data show CDR1 as SGHRS and CDR2 as YFSETQ. V lost 4 bases and J lost 0; bases outside the gene matches: 13. CDR3 nucleotides: TGCGCCAGCAGCCTGCAGACTAGCGGGGGGTCCCTCAGCTCCTACAATGAGCAGTTCTTC. Translation gives CASSLQTSGGSLSSYNEQFF.

This sequence joins TRBV30 and TRBJ2-3; 15 positions match TRBD2. Unmatched junction bases numbered 5, after V lost 2 bases and J lost 5 bases. The CDR3 is 16 amino acids. In germline, CDR1 is GTSNPN, CDR2 SVGIG (reference sequence). CDR3 coding DNA: TGTGCCTGGAGTTCGGGACTAGCGGGGGGAGGAGATACGCAGTATTTT. As protein: CAWSSGLAGGGDTQYF.

V gene TRBV7-8 combines with J gene TRBJ2-1; 8 positions match TRBD1. Germline V gene sequence: CDR1 SGHVS, CDR2 FQNEAQ. The CDR3 loop spans 19 amino acids. Trimming took 3 bases from V and 2 from J; bases not matched to a gene: 15. This CDR3 reads CASSFLIYVLTGAYNEQFF. DNA of the CDR3: TGTGCCAGCAGCTTCCTTATATACGTTTTGACAGGGGCCTACAATGAGCAGTTCTTC.

This clone turned up a few times. J is TRBJ1-1 and V is TRBV30; D is unclear. CDR1 and CDR2 (germline): GTSNPN, SVGIG (reference sequence). The CDR3 is made up of 12 amino acids. The V and J ends lost 0 bases and 3 bases respectively, with 5 bases between them. CDR3 sequence reads: CAWSVQDTEAFF. The DNA of the CDR3 is TGTGCCTGGAGTGTACAAGACACTGAAGCTTTCTTT.

This chain's CDR3 is CASSSQGSVKAGELFF. DNA of the CDR3: TGTGCCAGCAGTTCACAGGGTTCGGTAAAGGCCGGGGAGCTGTTTTTT. J is TRBJ2-2 and V is TRBV28; TRBD1 is a possible D gene (6 bases). Trimming took 4 bases from V and 6 from J, leaving 18 bases between them. CDR3 size: 16 residues. CDR1 MDHEN and CDR2 SYDVKM come from the germline V gene.

The chain uses TRBV10-3 and TRBJ1-5; 8 bases fit TRBD1. The germline CDR1 and CDR2 sequences are ENHRY and SYGVKD. V lost 3 bases, J lost 5 bases, and 6 bases stayed unmatched. The CDR3 runs 15 residues. The CDR3 nucleotides are TGTGCCATCAGTGACTACGGGACAGGCTATCAGCCCCAGCATTTT. It specifies CAISDYGTGYQPQHF.

V usage is TRBV6-4 and J usage is TRBJ1-2, with 8 bases identical to TRBD1. CDR3 length: 14 amino acids. V shed 5 bases, J shed 5 bases, and the junction held 7 bases outside the gene matches. The germline V gene encodes CDR1 MRHNA and CDR2 SNTAGT. The CDR3 reads CASSPGQGGYGYTF. The CDR3 nucleotides are TGTGCCAGCAGTCCCGGACAGGGTGGATATGGCTACACCTTC.

V is TRBV29-1 and J is TRBJ2-5; 7 nucleotides align to TRBD1. V shed 2 bases and J 0 bases; nucleotides not matched to a gene: 6. The germline CDR1 and CDR2 sequences are SQVTM and ANQGSEA. CDR3 length: 15 residues. The CDR3 nucleotides are TGCAGCGTTGAACCGGGGACAGCTCACCAAGAGACCCAGTACTTC. This codes for CSVEPGTAHQETQYF.

The chain combines TRBV6-4 with TRBJ2-1; 7 bases are shared with TRBD2. Germline V lookup: CDR1 MRHNA, CDR2 SNTAGT. The CDR3 spans 16 residues. V lost 0 bases, J lost 9 bases, and 11 bases stayed unmatched. The CDR3: CASSDSAAGEGSEQFF. In DNA, the CDR3 is TGTGCCAGCAGTGACTCTGCGGCGGGGGAAGGGAGTGAGCAGTTCTTC.

This chain joins TRBV30 and TRBJ1-5; D unclear. CDR1 and CDR2 from the germline V gene are GTSNPN and SVGIG (reference sequence). The CDR3 covers 13 residues. V was cut by 0 bases and J by 7 bases, with 10 bases left in between. CDR3 residues: CAWSVAGSQPQHF. CDR3 DNA sequence: TGTGCCTGGAGTGTAGCCGGGAGCCAGCCCCAGCATTTT.

V usage is TRBV5-6 and J usage is TRBJ1-2; D is perhaps TRBD1 (6 bases). CDR1 is SGHDT, CDR2 YYEEEE, per germline. The CDR3 has 12 amino acids. The V end was cut by 4 bases, the J end by 10 bases, with 14 bases between. This chain's CDR3 is CASSPMDSPYTF. The CDR3 DNA reads TGTGCCAGCAGCCCAATGGACAGTCCCTACACCTTC. Filled out from reference TRBV5-6 and TRBJ1-2, the complete variable domain reads DAGVTQSPTHLIKTRGQQVTLRCSPKSGHDTVSWYQQALGQGPQFIFQYYEEEERQRGNFPDRFSGHQFPNYSSELNVNALLLGDSALYLCASSPMDSPYTFGSGTRLTVV.

A few counts support this clone. V is TRBV6-6 and J is TRBJ1-5; no firm D call. Germline V lookup: CDR1 MNHNY, CDR2 SVGAGI (reference sequence). V was pared by 2 bases and J by 4 bases, with 9 bases between. CDR3 length equals 14 residues. The CDR3 is CASSYAEENQPQHF. The CDR3, as DNA: TGTGCCAGCAGTTACGCGGAGGAGAATCAGCCCCAGCATTTT.

The chain is built from TRBV6-2 or TRBV6-3 and TRBJ2-3; D uncertain. Trimming removed 2 bases at V and 0 bases at J, with 12 bases between. The CDR3 is 16 residues long. The V gene's germline CDR1 is MNHEY and CDR2 SVGEGT. As DNA, the CDR3 is TGTGCCAGCAGTTACATCCGGGTTGCTAGCACAGATACGCAGTATTTT. It yields the protein CASSYIRVASTDTQYF.

The chain couples TRBV27 to TRBJ2-7; 9 bases line up with TRBD2. The CDR3 totals 15 residues. V was pared by 5 bases and J by 6 bases, with 11 bases of the junction left unmatched. Germline V gives CDR1 MNHEY, CDR2 SMNVEV (reference sequence). This chain's CDR3 is CASSPSGGPFTEQYV. In DNA form, the CDR3 reads TGTGCCAGCAGTCCGAGCGGGGGGCCCTTCACCGAGCAGTACGTC.

This chain connects TRBV6-5 to TRBJ2-1, with D uncertain. Per germline, CDR1 MNHEY and CDR2 SVGAGI. This CDR3 is 16 amino acids long. V lost 4 bases to trimming and J lost 2 bases, with 15 bases between them. This CDR3 reads CASSSLETYAYNEQFF. DNA of the CDR3: TGTGCCAGCAGTTCCCTTGAAACATATGCCTACAATGAGCAGTTCTTC.

The chain joins TRBV15 to TRBJ1-4; D remains unclear. Germline V gives CDR1 LNHNV, CDR2 YYDKDF (reference sequence). There are 16 residues in the CDR3. V lost 8 bases to trimming and J lost 0 bases, with 16 bases between them. As DNA, the CDR3 is TGTGCCACCGAATCATACTCAAGCGCAACTAATGAAAAACTGTTTTTT. It translates to CATESYSSATNEKLFF. The entire variable domain, with the rest obtained from reference TRBV15 and TRBJ1-4, is as follows: DAMVIQNPRYQVTQFGKPVTLSCSQTLNHNVMYWYQQKSSQAPKLLFHYYDKDFNNEADTPDNFQSRRPNTSFCFLDIRSPGLGDTAMYLCATESYSSATNEKLFFGSGTQLSVL.

This chain joins TRBV6-5 and TRBJ2-5; no clear D. The CDR3 length is 15 residues. The ends were cut back, 6 bases at V and 2 bases at J, with 16 bases in the middle. Germline assignment: CDR1 MNHEY and CDR2 SVGAGI. The CDR3 sequence is CASRGRTMGQETQYF. The CDR3 DNA reads TGTGCCAGCAGAGGCAGAACTATGGGTCAAGAGACCCAGTACTTC.

This clone was detected only a few times. This chain connects TRBV27 to TRBJ1-6, with a tentative D call TRBD1 (5 bases). There are 15 residues in the CDR3. V shed 5 bases and J shed 7 bases, with 15 bases lying between them. Germline V CDR1 and CDR2: MNHEY, SMNVEV (reference sequence). DNA of the CDR3: TGTGCCAGCAGTATGCAGGGTCTTGTCAATTCACCCCTCCACTTT. Its translation: CASSMQGLVNSPLHF.

V usage is TRBV28 and J usage is TRBJ2-5, with 7 bases identical to TRBD1. Germline values: CDR1 MDHEN, CDR2 SYDVKM. CDR3 size: 15 residues. J was trimmed by 6 bases and V by 4 bases; bases with no gene match: 11. This CDR3 reads CASSSPGQLSKTQYF. CDR3 DNA sequence: TGTGCCAGCAGTTCACCGGGACAGCTCTCGAAGACCCAGTACTTC. Looking up the rest from reference TRBV28 and TRBJ2-5 gives the full variable domain: DVKVTQSSRYLVKRTGEKVFLECVQDMDHENMFWYRQDPGLGLRLIYFSYDVKMKEKGDIPEGYSVSREKKERFSLILESASTNQTSMYLCASSSPGQLSKTQYFGPGTRLLVL.

The V call is TRBV7-2, the J call TRBJ2-3; D gene ambiguous. V shed 2 bases and J shed 2 bases, with 14 bases lying between them. Germline loops: CDR1 SGHTA, CDR2 FQGNSA. The CDR3 sequence is 16 residues long. The CDR3 spells CASSLLEATLTDTQYF. The CDR3 coding sequence is TGTGCCAGCAGCTTATTAGAGGCCACCCTCACAGATACGCAGTATTTT.